Each of the 17 T cell receptor beta chains below was sequenced from the same sample in a study of CD8 T cells in ankylosing spondylitis. General study results and limits: Typical of ankylosing spondylitis blood, it appeared, was a TCR beta motif of seven to nine highly homologous variants.

TCRdb itself ran the 5' RACE reads through MiXCR, one entry per CDR3 protein. The top ten clones hold about 15% of a sample with some 330,000 distinct CDR3 sequences, 6.5% to 10% of them seen once. These receptors have no known antigen. The sequencing sample was made of blood, either unsorted or a sorted T cell fraction (not recorded which). The receptors come from a male donor with ankylosing spondylitis.

This chain links TRBV12-3 or TRBV12-4 with TRBJ2-5, with D perhaps given as TRBD1 or TRBD2 (7 bases each). The CDR3 extends over 17 amino acids. Trimming removed 4 bases from V and 2 bases from J, with 20 bases in between. The CDR3 nucleotides read TGTGCCAGCAGTTGGATAGCGGGTCAGGGGGGTCAAGAGACCCAGTACTTC. Protein sequence: CASSWIAGQGGQETQYF.

The chain links TRBV19 to TRBJ2-4, with D perhaps matching TRBD1 or TRBD2 (6 bases each). V was pared by 5 bases and J by 0 bases, with 20 bases between. The CDR3 length is 18 residues. CDR1 LNHDA and CDR2 SQIVND come from the germline V gene (reference sequence). The CDR3, as DNA: TGTGCCAGTAGTGGCCCCCCGGGGGCAAACCAAGCCAAAAACATTCAGTACTTC. Translated: CASSGPPGANQAKNIQYF.

This clonotype was seen a few times. The chain joins TRBV7-9 to TRBJ2-7; D may correspond to TRBD1 or TRBD2 (6 bases each). Germline V gives CDR1 SEHNR, CDR2 FQNEAQ (reference sequence). The CDR3 runs to 17 residues. V lost 4 bases and J lost 0, with 19 bases in between. CDR3 in DNA: TGTGCCAGCAGCTCCCCGGGGGCCAGAGGGCCCTCCTACGAGCAGTACTTC. Its protein is CASSSPGARGPSYEQYF.

In this sample, this clonotype turned up many times. V and J are TRBV20-1 and TRBJ1-2, with no clear D. Germline V gene lookup returns CDR1 DFQATT and CDR2 SNEGSKA (reference sequence). This CDR3 is built from 15 residues. Trimming took off 4 bases at V and 6 bases at J, with 21 bases between the two ends. In DNA, the CDR3 is TGCAGTGCTACCCTGGACGGGCAGGAGGGAGATGGCTACACCTTC. It is translated as CSATLDGQEGDGYTF.

The rearrangement uses TRBV2 and TRBJ2-7; TRBD1 is a possible D gene (5 bases). Germline V CDR1 and CDR2: SNHLY, FYNNEI. Trimming took off 4 bases at V and 6 bases at J, with 7 bases between the two ends. The CDR3 has 11 amino acids. CDR3 sequence: CASSVGVEQYF. DNA for the CDR3: TGTGCCAGCAGTGTAGGGGTCGAGCAGTACTTC.

The chain carries TRBV5-1 and TRBJ1-5; D perhaps matches TRBD1 (5 bases). The germline CDR1 and CDR2 sequences are SGHRS and YFSETQ. The CDR3 extends over 13 amino acids. Trimming removed 3 bases at V and 3 bases at J, with 7 bases between. The CDR3 is CASSSGLNQPQHF. The DNA for the CDR3 is TGCGCCAGCAGCTCGGGACTCAATCAGCCCCAGCATTTT. The full variable domain, in which reference TRBV5-1 and TRBJ1-5 provide the parts outside the CDR3, is KAGVTQTPRYLIKTRGQQVTLSCSPISGHRSVSWYQQTPGQGLQFLFEYFSETQRNKGNFPGRFSGRQFSNSRSEMNVSTLELGDSALYLCASSSGLNQPQHFGDGTRLSIL.

The V and J genes are TRBV12-3 or TRBV12-4 and TRBJ1-5; the match to TRBD1 covers 8 bases. V shed 6 bases and J 5 bases; nucleotides not matched to a gene: 6. This CDR3 comprises 14 residues. This CDR3 is CASRDTGGDQPQHF. The CDR3 nucleotides read TGTGCCAGCAGAGATACAGGGGGGGATCAGCCCCAGCATTTT.

V usage is TRBV12-3 or TRBV12-4 and J usage is TRBJ2-5; TRBD2 agrees at 11 bases. The V segment lost 3 bases and the J segment 0 bases; nucleotides outside the gene matches: 6. CDR3 length: 17 residues. The CDR3 reads CASSFPRLAGNQETQYF. For the CDR3, the DNA is TGTGCCAGCAGTTTCCCGAGACTAGCGGGGAACCAAGAGACCCAGTACTTC.

The chain joins TRBV10-3 to TRBJ2-7; D perhaps matches TRBD1 (6 bases). Germline V gene sequence: CDR1 ENHRY, CDR2 SYGVKD. Trimming pared 0 bases from V and 8 bases from J, leaving 14 bases between. CDR3 length: 14 amino acids. The CDR3 DNA is TGTGCCATCAGTGAGTCGAGTGCAGGGGTCCAGCAGTACTTC. Encoded protein: CAISESSAGVQQYF.

This clonotype was seen more than once but under ten times. The chain carries TRBV25-1 and TRBJ1-1; 8 nucleotides line up with TRBD1. The germline CDR1 and CDR2 sequences are MGHDK and SYGVNS. V trimming: 4 bases; J trimming: 5 bases; junction bases outside the gene matches: 9. CDR3 length equals 15 residues. CDR3 amino acids: CASSGIPGGRTEAFF. For the CDR3, the DNA is TGTGCCAGCAGTGGTATCCCAGGGGGCCGGACTGAAGCTTTCTTT.

This chain connects TRBV12-3 or TRBV12-4 to TRBJ2-2, with a weak D call TRBD1 (6 bases). The CDR3 sequence is 17 residues long. V was pared by 5 bases and J by 4 bases, with 20 bases between. The CDR3, as DNA: TGTGCCAGCAGTGGCGACCAGGGGAAACGGGGCACCGGGGAGCTGTTTTTT. It specifies CASSGDQGKRGTGELFF.

This clonotype came up many times. The chain is built from TRBV29-1 and TRBJ1-1; D is undetermined. Looked up from germline, CDR1 is SQVTM and CDR2 is ANQGSEA. The CDR3 has 10 amino acids. The V end lost 7 bases, the J end lost 2 bases, and 5 bases lay between the germline ends. CDR3 nucleotide sequence: TGCAGCGCCTCAAACACTGAAGCTTTCTTT. Encoded protein: CSASNTEAFF.

This clonotype was seen more than once but under ten times. The rearrangement joins TRBV7-2 to TRBJ1-4, with D possibly matching TRBD1 (6 bases). The germline V gene has CDR1 SGHTA and CDR2 FQGNSA. The CDR3 extends over 15 amino acids. The V end lost 2 bases, the J end lost 12 bases, and 19 bases lay between the germline ends. The CDR3 spells CASSLRLAQRTELFF. CDR3 nucleotides: TGTGCCAGCAGCTTAAGGCTCGCACAAAGGACAGAACTGTTTTTT.

The chain employs TRBV4-1 and TRBJ1-5, with a possible D match to TRBD1 (5 bases). CDR1 and CDR2 from the germline V gene are MGHRA and YSYEKL. V was pared by 1 base and J by 2 bases, with 18 bases between. The CDR3 length is 18 residues. As DNA, the CDR3 is TGCGCCAGCAGCCAAGGGTCGTGGGGAGCAGGGCGCAATCAGCCCCAGCATTTT. This gives the protein CASSQGSWGAGRNQPQHF.

This clonotype was seen many times. The CDR3 coding sequence is TGCAGTGCTAGAGATGTGGGCACAGATACGCAGTATTTT. As protein: CSARDVGTDTQYF. The chain employs TRBV20-1 and TRBJ2-3, with D unclear. Per germline, CDR1 DFQATT and CDR2 SNEGSKA (reference sequence). The CDR3 contains 13 residues. The ends were cut back, 0 bases at V and 1 base at J, with 5 bases in the middle.

This clonotype showed up just a few times. The chain links TRBV4-3 to TRBJ2-2, with 7 bases aligning to TRBD1. CDR1 and CDR2 from the germline V gene are LGHNA and YSLEER. J lost 5 bases, V lost 0 bases, and 6 bases had no gene match. The CDR3 is 16 amino acids. CDR3 sequence reads: CASSQDVRGRTGELFF. For the CDR3, the DNA is TGCGCCAGCAGCCAAGATGTGAGGGGGCGGACCGGGGAGCTGTTTTTT.

The CDR3 region has the DNA TGTGCCAGTAGTATCTCTACCAGCCGCCACAATGAGCAGTTCTTC. Translated: CASSISTSRHNEQFF. V is TRBV19 and J is TRBJ2-1; D is unresolved. In germline, CDR1 is LNHDA, CDR2 SQIVND (reference sequence). The CDR3 is 15 amino acids. V was cut by 3 bases and J by 5 bases, with 14 bases left in between.